Here is one TCR beta chain with its context. The data originate from a study of blood T cell repertoires in COVID-19. The overall study: The study drew acute and convalescent COVID-19 samples from the United States, Italy and Spain. The analysed material was cDNA or gDNA that came from T cells, B-cell-depleted T cells, or PBMCs.

V was trimmed by 4 bases and J by 4 bases, leaving 11 bases between them. The V gene's germline CDR1 is SGHNT and CDR2 YYREEE (reference sequence). The CDR3 has 13 residues. In the original processing: How many nucleated cells were present was estimated from reference gene primer amplification. The method was immunoSEQ multiplex PCR; TCRdb's version includes in-frame clones alone and lacks a portion of them. The V and J calls and clone size were taken over from that table, and D and trimming were inferred from the DNA. The repertoire holds roughly 230,000 clones, with about 80% as singletons. The specimen was peripheral blood. The chain links TRBV5-4 to TRBJ2-5; a possible D gene is TRBD1 (5 bases). This TCR was recovered from a woman in her forties or fifties with acute or convalescent COVID-19. DNA for the CDR3: TGTGCCAGCAGCCTCCAGGGCGGAGAGACCCAGTACTTC. Its translation: CASSLQGGETQYF.